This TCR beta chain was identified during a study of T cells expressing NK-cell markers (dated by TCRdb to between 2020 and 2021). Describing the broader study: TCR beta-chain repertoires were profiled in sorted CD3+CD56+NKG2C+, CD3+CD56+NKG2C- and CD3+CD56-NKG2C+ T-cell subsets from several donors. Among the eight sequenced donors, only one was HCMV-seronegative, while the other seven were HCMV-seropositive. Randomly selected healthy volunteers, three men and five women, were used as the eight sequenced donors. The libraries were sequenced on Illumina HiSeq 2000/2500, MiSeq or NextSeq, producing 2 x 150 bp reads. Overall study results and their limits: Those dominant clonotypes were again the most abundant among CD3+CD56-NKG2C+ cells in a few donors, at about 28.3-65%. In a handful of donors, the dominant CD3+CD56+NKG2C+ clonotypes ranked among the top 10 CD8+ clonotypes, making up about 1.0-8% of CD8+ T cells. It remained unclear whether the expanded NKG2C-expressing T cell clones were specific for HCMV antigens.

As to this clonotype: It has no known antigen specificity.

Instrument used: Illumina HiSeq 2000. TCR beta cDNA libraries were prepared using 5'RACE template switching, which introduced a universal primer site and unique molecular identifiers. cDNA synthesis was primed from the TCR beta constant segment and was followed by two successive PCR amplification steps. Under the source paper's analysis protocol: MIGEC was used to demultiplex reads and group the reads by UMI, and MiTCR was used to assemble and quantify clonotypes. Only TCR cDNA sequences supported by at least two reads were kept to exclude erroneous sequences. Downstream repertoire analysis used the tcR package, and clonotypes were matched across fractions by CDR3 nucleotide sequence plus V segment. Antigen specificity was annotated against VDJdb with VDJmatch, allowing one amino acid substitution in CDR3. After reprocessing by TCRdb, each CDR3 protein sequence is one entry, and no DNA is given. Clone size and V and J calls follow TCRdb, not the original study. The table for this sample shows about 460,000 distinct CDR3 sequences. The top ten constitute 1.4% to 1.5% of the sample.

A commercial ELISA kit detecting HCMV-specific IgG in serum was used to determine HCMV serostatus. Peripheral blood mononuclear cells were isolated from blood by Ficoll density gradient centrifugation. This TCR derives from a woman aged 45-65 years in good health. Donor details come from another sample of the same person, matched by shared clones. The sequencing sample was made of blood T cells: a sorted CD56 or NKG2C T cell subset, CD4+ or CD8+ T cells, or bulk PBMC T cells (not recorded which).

The CDR3: CASSGSSGRVTGELFF. The receptor chain draws on TRBV5-1 and TRBJ2-2; lacking DNA, the TRBD2 call made by TCRdb goes unchecked. The germline V gene sets CDR1 to SGHRS and CDR2 to YFSETQ. The CDR3 starts with the cysteine, ends with the phenylalanine, and has 16 residues. DNA was not recorded.